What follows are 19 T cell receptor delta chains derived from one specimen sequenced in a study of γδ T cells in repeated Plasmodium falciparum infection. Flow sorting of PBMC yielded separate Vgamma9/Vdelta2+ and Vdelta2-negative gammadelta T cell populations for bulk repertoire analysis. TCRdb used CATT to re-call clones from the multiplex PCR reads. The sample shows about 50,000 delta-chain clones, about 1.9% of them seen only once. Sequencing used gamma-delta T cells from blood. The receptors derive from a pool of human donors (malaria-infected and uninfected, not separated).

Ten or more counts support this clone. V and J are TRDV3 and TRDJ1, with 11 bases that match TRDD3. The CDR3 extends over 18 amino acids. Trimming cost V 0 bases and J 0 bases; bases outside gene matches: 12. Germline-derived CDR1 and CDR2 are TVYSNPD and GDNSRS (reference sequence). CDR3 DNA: TGTGCCTTTAGTCTTGCCGTCTGGGGGATACTCTACACCGATAAACTCATCTTT. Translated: CAFSLAVWGILYTDKLIF.

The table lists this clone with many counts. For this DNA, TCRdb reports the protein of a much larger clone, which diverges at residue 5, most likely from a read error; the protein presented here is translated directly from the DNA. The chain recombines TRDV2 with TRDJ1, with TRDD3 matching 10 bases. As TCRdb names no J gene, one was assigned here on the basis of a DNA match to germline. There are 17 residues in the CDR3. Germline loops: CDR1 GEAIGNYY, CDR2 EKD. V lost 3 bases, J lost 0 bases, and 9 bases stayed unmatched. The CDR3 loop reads CACDPLSTGGYTDKLIF. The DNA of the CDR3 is TGTGCCTGTGACCCCCTCAGTACTGGGGGATACACCGATAAACTCATCTTT.

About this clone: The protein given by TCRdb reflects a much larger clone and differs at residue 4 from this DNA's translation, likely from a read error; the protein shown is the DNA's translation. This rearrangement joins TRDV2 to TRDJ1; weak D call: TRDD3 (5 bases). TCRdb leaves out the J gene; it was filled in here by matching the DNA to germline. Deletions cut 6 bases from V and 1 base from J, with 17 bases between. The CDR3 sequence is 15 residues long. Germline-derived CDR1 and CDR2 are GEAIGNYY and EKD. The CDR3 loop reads CACKRRGALTDKLIF. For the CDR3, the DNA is TGTGCCTGTAAGCGGCGGGGGGCCCTCACCGATAAACTCATCTTT.

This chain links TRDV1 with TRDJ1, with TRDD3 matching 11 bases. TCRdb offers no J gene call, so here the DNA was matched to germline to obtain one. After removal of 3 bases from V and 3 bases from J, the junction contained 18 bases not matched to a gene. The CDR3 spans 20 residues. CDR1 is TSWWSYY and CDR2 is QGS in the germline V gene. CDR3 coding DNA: TGTGCTCTTGGGGACCCCTCCTACTGGGGGATAGTGGGTCCTTCCGATAAACTCATCTTT. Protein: CALGDPSYWGIVGPSDKLIF.

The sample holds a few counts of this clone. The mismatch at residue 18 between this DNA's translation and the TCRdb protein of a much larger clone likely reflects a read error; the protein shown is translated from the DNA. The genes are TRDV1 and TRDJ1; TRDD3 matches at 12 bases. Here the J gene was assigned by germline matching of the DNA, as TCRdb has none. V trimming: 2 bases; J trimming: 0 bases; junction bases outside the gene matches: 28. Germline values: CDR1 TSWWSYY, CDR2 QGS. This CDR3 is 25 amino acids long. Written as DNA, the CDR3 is TGTGCTCTTGGGGAAGGCCCCGTTCGGGACTTACTGGGGGATACTAGGGGGATGTACACCGATAAACTCATCTTT. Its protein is CALGEGPVRDLLGDTRGMYTDKLIF.

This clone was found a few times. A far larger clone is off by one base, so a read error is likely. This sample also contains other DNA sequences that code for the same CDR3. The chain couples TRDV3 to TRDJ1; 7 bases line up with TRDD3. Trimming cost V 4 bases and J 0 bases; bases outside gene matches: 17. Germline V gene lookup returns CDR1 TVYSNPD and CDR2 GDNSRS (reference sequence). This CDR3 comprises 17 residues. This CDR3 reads CASSELGGYPYTDKLIF. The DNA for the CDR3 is TGTGCCTCATCGGAGCTGGGGGGTTACCCTTACACCGATAAACTCATCTTT.

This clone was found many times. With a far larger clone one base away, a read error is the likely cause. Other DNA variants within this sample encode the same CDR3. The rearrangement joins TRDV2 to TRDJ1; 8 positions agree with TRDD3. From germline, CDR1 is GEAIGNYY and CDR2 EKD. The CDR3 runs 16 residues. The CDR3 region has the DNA TGTGCCTGCGACACCCCCTTACTGGGGGCCCCCGATAAACTCATCTTT. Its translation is CACDTPLLGAPDKLIF.

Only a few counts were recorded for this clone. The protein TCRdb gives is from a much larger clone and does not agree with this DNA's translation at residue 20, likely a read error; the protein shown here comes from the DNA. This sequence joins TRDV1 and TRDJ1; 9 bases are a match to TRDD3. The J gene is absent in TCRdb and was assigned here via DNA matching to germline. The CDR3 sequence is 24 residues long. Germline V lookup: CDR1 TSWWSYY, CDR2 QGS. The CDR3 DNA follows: TGTGCTCTTGGGGAACCCCATTTTTCCCTGATCTGGGGGATGAGGAGGAGGTACACCAATAAACTCATCTTT. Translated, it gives CALGEPHFSLIWGMRRRYTNKLIF.

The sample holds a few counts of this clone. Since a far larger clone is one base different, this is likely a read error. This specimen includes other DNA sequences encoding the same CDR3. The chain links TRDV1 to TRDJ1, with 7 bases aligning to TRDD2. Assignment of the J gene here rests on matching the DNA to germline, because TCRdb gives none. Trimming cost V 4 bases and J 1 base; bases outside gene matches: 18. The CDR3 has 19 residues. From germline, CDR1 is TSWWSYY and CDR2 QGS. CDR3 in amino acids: CALGGSYRYTVAPTDKLIF. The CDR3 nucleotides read TGTGCTCTTGGGGGTTCCTACCGCTACACAGTCGCCCCCACCGATAAACTCATCTTT.

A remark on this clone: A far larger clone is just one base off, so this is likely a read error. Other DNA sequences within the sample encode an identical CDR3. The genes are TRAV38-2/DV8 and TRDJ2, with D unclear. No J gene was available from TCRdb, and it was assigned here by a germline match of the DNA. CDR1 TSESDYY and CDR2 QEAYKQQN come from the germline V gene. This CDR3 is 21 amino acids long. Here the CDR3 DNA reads TGTGCTTACAGGAGCGCGTTATTCTCCTCCCGTACTGTATTTTTGACAGCACAACTCTTCTTT. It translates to CAYRSALFSSRTVFLTAQLFF.

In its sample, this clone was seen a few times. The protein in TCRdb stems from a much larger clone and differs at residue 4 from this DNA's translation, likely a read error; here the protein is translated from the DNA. The CDR3 DNA reads as TGTGCTCTTGAGTCAACTTGGGCGGCTCCCTTCCTGTTTGGGGGATACGACACCGATAAACTCATCTTT. Translation gives CALESTWAAPFLFGGYDTDKLIF. The chain combines TRDV1 with TRDJ1, with 11 bases matching TRDD3. The J gene, absent from TCRdb, was called here by matching the DNA to germline. Looked up from germline, CDR1 is TSWWSYY and CDR2 is QGS. The CDR3 covers 23 residues. Trimming took 7 bases from V and 0 from J; bases not matched to a gene: 28.

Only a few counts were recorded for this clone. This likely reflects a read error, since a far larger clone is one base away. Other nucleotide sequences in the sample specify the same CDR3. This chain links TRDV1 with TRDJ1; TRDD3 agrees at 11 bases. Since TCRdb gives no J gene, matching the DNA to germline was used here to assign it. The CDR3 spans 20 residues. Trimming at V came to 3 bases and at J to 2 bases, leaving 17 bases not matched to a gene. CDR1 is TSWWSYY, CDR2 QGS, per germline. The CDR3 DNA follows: TGTGCTCTTGGGGAGCTATTGCCCAACTGGGGGATAGCAAGAACCGATAAACTCATCTTT. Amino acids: CALGELLPNWGIARTDKLIF.

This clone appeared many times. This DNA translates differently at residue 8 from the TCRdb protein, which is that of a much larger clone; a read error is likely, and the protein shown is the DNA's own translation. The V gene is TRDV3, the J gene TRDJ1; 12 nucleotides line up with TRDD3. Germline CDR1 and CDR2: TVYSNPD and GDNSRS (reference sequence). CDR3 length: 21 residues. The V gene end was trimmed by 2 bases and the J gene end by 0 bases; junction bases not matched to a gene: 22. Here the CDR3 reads CAFSVLFCWGIRESYTDKLIF. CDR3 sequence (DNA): TGTGCCTTTTCCGTCCTCTTTTGCTGGGGGATACGCGAGTCTTACACCGATAAACTCATCTTT.

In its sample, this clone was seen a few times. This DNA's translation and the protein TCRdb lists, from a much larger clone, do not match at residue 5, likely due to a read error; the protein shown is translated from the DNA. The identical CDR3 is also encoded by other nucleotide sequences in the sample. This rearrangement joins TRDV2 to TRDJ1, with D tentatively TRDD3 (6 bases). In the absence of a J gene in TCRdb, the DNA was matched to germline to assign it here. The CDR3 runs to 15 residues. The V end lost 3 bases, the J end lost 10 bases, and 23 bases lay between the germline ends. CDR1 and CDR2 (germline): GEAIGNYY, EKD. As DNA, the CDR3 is TGTGCCTGTGACGATATGGGGGGGGAGGAGAAGAGACTCATCTTT. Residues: CACDDMGGEEKRLIF.

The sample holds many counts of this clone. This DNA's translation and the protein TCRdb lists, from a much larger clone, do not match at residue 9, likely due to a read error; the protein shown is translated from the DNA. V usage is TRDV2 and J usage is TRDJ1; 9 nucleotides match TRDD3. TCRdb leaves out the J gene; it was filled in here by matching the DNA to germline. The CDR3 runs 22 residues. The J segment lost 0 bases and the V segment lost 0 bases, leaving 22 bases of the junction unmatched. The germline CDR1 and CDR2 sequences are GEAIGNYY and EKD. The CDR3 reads CACDTVVYAGGSPEKYTDKLIF. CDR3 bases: TGTGCCTGTGACACCGTCGTATACGCTGGGGGATCCCCCGAAAAGTACACCGATAAACTCATCTTT.

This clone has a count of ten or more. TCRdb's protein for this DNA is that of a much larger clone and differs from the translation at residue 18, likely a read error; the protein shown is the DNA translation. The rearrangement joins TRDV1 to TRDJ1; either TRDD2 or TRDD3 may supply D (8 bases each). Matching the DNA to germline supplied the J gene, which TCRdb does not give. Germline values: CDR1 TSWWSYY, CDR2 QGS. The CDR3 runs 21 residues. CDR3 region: CALGFLPLSYWGLRYTDRLIF. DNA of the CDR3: TGTGCTCTTGGCTTCCTACCCCTGTCGTACTGGGGGCTCCGGTACACCGATAGACTCATCTTT.

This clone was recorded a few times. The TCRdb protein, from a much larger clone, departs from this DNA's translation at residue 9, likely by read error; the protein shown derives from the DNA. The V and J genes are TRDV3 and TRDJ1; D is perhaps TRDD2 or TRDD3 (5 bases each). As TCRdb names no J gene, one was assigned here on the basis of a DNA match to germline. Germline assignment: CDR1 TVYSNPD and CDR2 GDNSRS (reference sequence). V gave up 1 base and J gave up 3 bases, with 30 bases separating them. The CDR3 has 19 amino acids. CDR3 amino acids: CAFKFPYARGLRSSDKLIF. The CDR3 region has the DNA TGTGCCTTTAAATTCCCCTACGCCCGGGGGCTCCGCTCCTCCGATAAACTCATCTTT. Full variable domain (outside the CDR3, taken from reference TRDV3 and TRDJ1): CDKVTQSSPDQTVASGSEVVLLCTYDTVYSNPDLFWYRIRPDYSFQFVFYGDNSRSEGADFTQGRFSVKHILTQKAFHLVISPVRTEDSATYYCAFKFPYARGLRSSDKLIFGKGTRVTVEP.

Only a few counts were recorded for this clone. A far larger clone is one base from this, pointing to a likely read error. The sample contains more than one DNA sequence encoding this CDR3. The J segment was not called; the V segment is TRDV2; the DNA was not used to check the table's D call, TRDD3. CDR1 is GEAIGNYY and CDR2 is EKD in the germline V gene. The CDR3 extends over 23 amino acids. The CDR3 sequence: CACDTLLSGKVLGDSPYTDKLIF. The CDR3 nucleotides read TGTGCCTGTGACACCTTGCTGAGTGGGAAAGTACTGGGGGATTCCCCGTACACCGATAAACTCATTTTT.

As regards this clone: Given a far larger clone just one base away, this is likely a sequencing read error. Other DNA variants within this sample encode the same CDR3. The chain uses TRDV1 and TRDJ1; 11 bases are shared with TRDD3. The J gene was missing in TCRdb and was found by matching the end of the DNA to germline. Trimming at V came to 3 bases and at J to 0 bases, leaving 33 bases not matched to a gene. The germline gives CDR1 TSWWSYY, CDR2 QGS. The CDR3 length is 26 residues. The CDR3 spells CALGESFTFLQAPYWGIDQNTDKLIF. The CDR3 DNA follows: TGTGCTCTTGGGGAGTCTTTTACCTTTCTACAAGCCCCATACTGGGGGATAGACCAGAACACCGATAAACTCATCTTT.